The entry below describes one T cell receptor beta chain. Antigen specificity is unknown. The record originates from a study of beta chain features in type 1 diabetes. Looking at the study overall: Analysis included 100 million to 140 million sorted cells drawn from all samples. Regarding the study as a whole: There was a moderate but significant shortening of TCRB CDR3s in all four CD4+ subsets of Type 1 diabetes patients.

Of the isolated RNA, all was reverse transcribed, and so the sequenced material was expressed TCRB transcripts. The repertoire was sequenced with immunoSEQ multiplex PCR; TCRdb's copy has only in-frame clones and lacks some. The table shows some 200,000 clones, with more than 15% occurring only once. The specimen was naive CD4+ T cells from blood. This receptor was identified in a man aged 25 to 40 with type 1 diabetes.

CDR3 sequence (DNA): TGCAGCAAGCTTGAACAGGGTCACGAGCAGTTCTTC. It yields the protein CSKLEQGHEQFF. The chain joins TRBV29-1 to TRBJ2-1; D might be TRBD1 (6 bases). Germline CDR1 is SQVTM and CDR2 is ANQGSEA. This CDR3 is built from 12 residues. With 8 bases removed from V and 10 bases from J, the gap between germline ends came to 18 bases.